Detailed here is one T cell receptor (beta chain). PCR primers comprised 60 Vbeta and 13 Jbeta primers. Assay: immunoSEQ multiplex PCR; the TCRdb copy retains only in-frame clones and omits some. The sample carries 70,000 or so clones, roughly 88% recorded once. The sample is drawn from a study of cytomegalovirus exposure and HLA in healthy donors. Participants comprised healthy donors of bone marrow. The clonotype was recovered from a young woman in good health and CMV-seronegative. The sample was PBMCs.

CDR3 DNA sequence: TGTGCCAGCAGTGAAGCGCGGGGTTTCGATGGCTACACCTTC. Its translation: CASSEARGFDGYTF. The chain couples TRBV2 to TRBJ1-2; D is ambiguous. V lost 0 bases and J lost 6, with 11 bases in between. Germline assignment: CDR1 SNHLY and CDR2 FYNNEI. The CDR3 has 14 amino acids.